Below, 2 T cell receptor beta chains from the same sample are listed, as sequenced in a study of T cells after yellow fever vaccination. TCRdb re-called the 5' RACE reads with MiXCR, one entry per CDR3 protein. The table lists some 350,000 distinct CDR3 sequences, roughly 10% of them singletons. Sequencing was performed on PBMCs, taken on the day of the first yellow fever vaccination. All receptors come from a man between 18 and 29 years old who received the YFV17D yellow fever vaccine.

The chain links TRBV7-9 to TRBJ2-5; no firm D call. Looked up from germline, CDR1 is SEHNR and CDR2 is FQNEAQ (reference sequence). The CDR3 runs to 15 residues. Trimming took 2 bases from V and 4 from J, leaving 14 bases between them. CDR3 sequence: CASSLNMALGETQYF. The CDR3 region has the DNA TGTGCCAGCAGCTTAAATATGGCGTTGGGAGAGACCCAGTACTTC.

This clonotype was observed a handful of times. The chain employs TRBV3-1 and TRBJ2-1; no reliable D call. Looked up from germline, CDR1 is LGHDT and CDR2 is YNNKEL (reference sequence). Trimming cost V 0 bases and J 12 bases, with 12 bases left between them. The CDR3 spans 13 residues. The CDR3 loop is CASSQDLGIGQFF. The CDR3 bases are TGTGCCAGCAGCCAAGATTTGGGCATAGGGCAGTTCTTC.